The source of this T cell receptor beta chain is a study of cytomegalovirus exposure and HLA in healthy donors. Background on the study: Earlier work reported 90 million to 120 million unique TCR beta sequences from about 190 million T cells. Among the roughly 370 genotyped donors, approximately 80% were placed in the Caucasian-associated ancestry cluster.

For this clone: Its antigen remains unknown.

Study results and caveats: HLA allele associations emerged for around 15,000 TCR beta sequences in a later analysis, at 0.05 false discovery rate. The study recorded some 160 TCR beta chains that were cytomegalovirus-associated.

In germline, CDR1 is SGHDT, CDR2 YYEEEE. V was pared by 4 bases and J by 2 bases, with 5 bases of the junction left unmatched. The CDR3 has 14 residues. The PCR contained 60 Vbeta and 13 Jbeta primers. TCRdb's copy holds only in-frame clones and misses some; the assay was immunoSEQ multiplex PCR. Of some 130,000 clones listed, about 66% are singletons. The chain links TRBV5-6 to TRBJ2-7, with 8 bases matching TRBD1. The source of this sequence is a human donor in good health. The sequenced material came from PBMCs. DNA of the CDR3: TGTGCCAGCAGCCCACAGGGGGAACCCTACGAGCAGTACTTC. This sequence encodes CASSPQGEPYEQYF. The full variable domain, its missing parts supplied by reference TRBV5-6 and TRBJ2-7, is DAGVTQSPTHLIKTRGQQVTLRCSPKSGHDTVSWYQQALGQGPQFIFQYYEEEERQRGNFPDRFSGHQFPNYSSELNVNALLLGDSALYLCASSPQGEPYEQYFGPGTRLTVT.